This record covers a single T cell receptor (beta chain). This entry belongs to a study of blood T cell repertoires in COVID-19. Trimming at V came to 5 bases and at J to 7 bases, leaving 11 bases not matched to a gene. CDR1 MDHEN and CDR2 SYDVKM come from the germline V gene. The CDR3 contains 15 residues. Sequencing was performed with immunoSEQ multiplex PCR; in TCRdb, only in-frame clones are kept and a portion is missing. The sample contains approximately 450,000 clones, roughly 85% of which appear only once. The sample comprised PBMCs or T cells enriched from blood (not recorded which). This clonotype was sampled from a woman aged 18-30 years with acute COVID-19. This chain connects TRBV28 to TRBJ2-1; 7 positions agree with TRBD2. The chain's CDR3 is CASSRWEGQANEQFF. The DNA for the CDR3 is TGTGCCAGCAGTAGGTGGGAGGGCCAGGCAAATGAGCAGTTCTTC. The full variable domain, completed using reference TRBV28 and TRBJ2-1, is DVKVTQSSRYLVKRTGEKVFLECVQDMDHENMFWYRQDPGLGLRLIYFSYDVKMKEKGDIPEGYSVSREKKERFSLILESASTNQTSMYLCASSRWEGQANEQFFGPGTRLTVL.